Below are 7 T cell receptor beta chains sequenced from a single sample in a study. Treg sorting used a CD4+CD25+CD127-/low gate. TCRdb passed the 5' RACE reads through MiXCR, listing each CDR3 protein once. The top ten clones hold less than 2.5% of a sample with tens of thousands of distinct CDR3 sequences, over 20% of them seen once. The sequenced sample consisted of tumor-infiltrating Tregs sorted from the breast tumor. These receptors were collected from a female donor with breast cancer.

This clonotype was observed a few times. V usage is TRBV29-1 and J usage is TRBJ1-2, with D unresolved. The CDR3 has 13 amino acids. Germline V gives CDR1 SQVTM, CDR2 ANQGSEA. The ends were cut back, 5 bases at V and 1 base at J, with 11 bases in the middle. The CDR3 region is CSVLSDFNYGYTF. For the CDR3, the DNA is TGCAGCGTTTTATCCGATTTTAACTATGGCTACACCTTC.

There are many counts of this clonotype. The J gene is TRBJ2-1, the V gene TRBV7-3; no clear D. Germline assignment: CDR1 SGHTA and CDR2 FQGTGA. The CDR3 is 17 amino acids. V was trimmed by 2 bases and J by 0 bases, leaving 14 bases between them. The CDR3 region is CASSLAATRSSYNEQFF. The CDR3 nucleotides are TGTGCCAGCAGCTTAGCTGCAACGAGGAGCTCCTACAATGAGCAGTTCTTC. Full variable domain (missing parts from reference TRBV7-3 and TRBJ2-1): GAGVSQTPSNKVTEKGKYVELRCDPISGHTALYWYRQSLGQGPEFLIYFQGTGAADDSGLPNDRFFAVRPEGSVSTLKIQRTERGDSAVYLCASSLAATRSSYNEQFFGPGTRLTVL.

A remark on this clonotype: This may be a read error, as it is one base from a much larger clone. The CDR3 reads CAGKLGQGAREAFF. The CDR3 nucleotides read TGTGCCGGCAAACTCGGACAGGGGGCGCGGGAAGCTTTCTTT. The rearrangement uses TRBV12-3 or TRBV12-4 and TRBJ1-1, with TRBD1 matching over 11 bases. Trimming took 11 bases from V and 8 from J; bases not matched to a gene: 13. There are 14 residues in the CDR3.

This clonotype occurred a few times. A much larger clone differs by one base, so this may be a read error. The genes are TRBV20-1 and TRBJ2-2, with TRBD2 identical over 10 bases. Looked up from germline, CDR1 is DFQATT and CDR2 is SNEGSKA (reference sequence). The junction had 11 bases not matched to a gene; V was cut back by 6 bases and J by 4 bases. The CDR3 has 16 residues. This chain's CDR3 is CSAPALAGAITGELFF. CDR3 bases: TGCAGTGCGCCCGCCCTAGCGGGAGCAATCACCGGGGAGCTGTTTTTT.

This clonotype is a singleton in its sample. The chain combines TRBV7-8 with TRBJ2-1; 8 nucleotides align to TRBD1. The CDR3 is 15 residues long. Germline assignment: CDR1 SGHVS and CDR2 FQNEAQ. The V gene end was trimmed by 2 bases and the J gene end by 7 bases; junction bases not matched to a gene: 7. The CDR3 nucleotides read TGTGCCAGCAGCTTATATGTGACAGGGGCAAATGAGCAGTTCTTC. It encodes CASSLYVTGANEQFF.

As to this clonotype: The junction differs from germline at one of its ends, possibly a read error. J is TRBJ1-5 and V is TRBV15, with D maybe TRBD1 (5 bases). The CDR3 length is 13 residues. Germline V gene lookup returns CDR1 LNHNV and CDR2 YYDKDF (reference sequence). The CDR3: CAASPQGRQPQHF. The CDR3 DNA is TGTGCCGCCAGCCCCCAGGGTCGACAGCCCCAGCATTTT.

This clonotype was seen ten or more times. The chain employs TRBV6-5 and TRBJ2-6; D is ambiguous. The V end lost 2 bases, the J end lost 1 base, and 9 bases lay between the germline ends. Germline V gives CDR1 MNHEY, CDR2 SVGAGI. The CDR3 spans 16 residues. CDR3 nucleotides: TGTGCCAGCAGTTACATGATAGCTTCTGGGGCCAACGTCCTGACTTTC. This codes for CASSYMIASGANVLTF.